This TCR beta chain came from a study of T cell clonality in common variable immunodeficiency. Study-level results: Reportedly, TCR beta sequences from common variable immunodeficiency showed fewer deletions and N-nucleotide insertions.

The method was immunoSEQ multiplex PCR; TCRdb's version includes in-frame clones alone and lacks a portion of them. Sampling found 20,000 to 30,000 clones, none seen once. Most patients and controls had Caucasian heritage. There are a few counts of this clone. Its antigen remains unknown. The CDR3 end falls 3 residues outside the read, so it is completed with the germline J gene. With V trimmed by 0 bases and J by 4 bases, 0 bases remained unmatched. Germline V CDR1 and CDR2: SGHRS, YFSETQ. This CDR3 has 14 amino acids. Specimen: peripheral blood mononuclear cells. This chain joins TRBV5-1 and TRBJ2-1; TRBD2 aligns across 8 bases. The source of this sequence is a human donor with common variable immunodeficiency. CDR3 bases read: TGCGCCAGCAGCTTGGGCGGGGGGTACAATGAG. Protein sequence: CASSLGGGYNE. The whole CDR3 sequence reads CASSLGGGYNEQFF.